The 3 T cell receptor beta chains given below trace back to one sample, sequenced in a study of blood T cell repertoires in COVID-19. Libraries were prepared by immunoSEQ multiplex PCR; TCRdb keeps only in-frame clonotypes and omits some of them. The sample carries approximately 290,000 clones, roughly 88% recorded once. The sequencing input was peripheral blood. The receptors come from a human donor with COVID-19, enrolled during active disease. The donor label of this sample is uncertain.

This sequence joins TRBV2 and TRBJ1-2; weak D call: TRBD1 (5 bases). Deletions cut 4 bases from V and 7 bases from J, with 13 bases between. Germline CDR1 SNHLY, CDR2 FYNNEI. The CDR3 is made up of 13 amino acids. The CDR3 DNA sequence: TGTGCCAGCAGTGTGGCCAGGGCTGGTGGCTACACCTTC. This sequence encodes CASSVARAGGYTF.

The V gene is TRBV5-1, the J gene TRBJ2-3; tentatively, D is TRBD2 (5 bases). The V gene's germline CDR1 is SGHRS and CDR2 YFSETQ. The CDR3 is 16 amino acids. Deletions cut 0 bases from V and 0 bases from J, with 11 bases between. The DNA of the CDR3 is TGCGCCAGCAGCTTGGAAGGGAGAATTAGCACAGATACGCAGTATTTT. Translation gives CASSLEGRISTDTQYF.

This chain connects TRBV7-2 to TRBJ1-5; D possibly corresponds to TRBD1 (5 bases). Trimming took off 1 base at V and 0 bases at J, with 10 bases between the two ends. Germline V CDR1 and CDR2: SGHTA, FQGNSA. The CDR3 runs to 16 residues. CDR3 in DNA: TGTGCCAGCAGCTTAGGTGGGGGGAATAGCAATCAGCCCCAGCATTTT. Protein product: CASSLGGGNSNQPQHF.